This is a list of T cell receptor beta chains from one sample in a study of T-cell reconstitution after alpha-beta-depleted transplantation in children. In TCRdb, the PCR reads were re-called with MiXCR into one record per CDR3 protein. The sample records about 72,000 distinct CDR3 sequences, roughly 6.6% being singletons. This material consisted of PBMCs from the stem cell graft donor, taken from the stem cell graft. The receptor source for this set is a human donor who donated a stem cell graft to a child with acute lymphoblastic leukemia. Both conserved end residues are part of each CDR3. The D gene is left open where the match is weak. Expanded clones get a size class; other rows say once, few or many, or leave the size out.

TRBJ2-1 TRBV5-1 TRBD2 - CASSLPGLASNEQFF TGCGCCAGCAGCCTACCGGGACTAGCGAGCAATGAGCAGTTCTTC
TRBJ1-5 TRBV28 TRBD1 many CASSLLQGALRYSNQPQHF TGTGCCAGCAGTTTACTTCAGGGGGCGTTACGTTATAGCAATCAGCCCCAGCATTTT
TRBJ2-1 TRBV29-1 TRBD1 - CSVVGGFNDQFF TGCAGCGTTGTAGGGGGCTTCAATGATCAGTTCTTC
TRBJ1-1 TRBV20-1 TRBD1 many CSAGGQGRAEVFF TGCAGTGCTGGGGGACAGGGCCGCGCTGAAGTTTTCTTT
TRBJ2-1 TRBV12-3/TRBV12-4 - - CASSLGRLGNEQFF TGTGCCAGCAGTTTGGGCAGGTTAGGAAATGAGCAGTTCTTC
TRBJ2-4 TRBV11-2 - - CASSLNWGAKNIQYF TGTGCCAGCAGTCTCAATTGGGGAGCCAAAAACATTCAGTACTTC
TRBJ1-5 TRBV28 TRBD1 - CASRLDRARNQPQHF TGTGCCAGCAGACTAGACAGGGCCCGCAATCAGCCCCAGCATTTT
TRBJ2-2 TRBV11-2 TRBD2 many CASRRAGGGTGELFF TGTGCCAGCCGTCGGGCGGGAGGAGGAACCGGGGAGCTGTTTTTT
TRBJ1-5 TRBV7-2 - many CASSLGYSGNQPQHF TGTGCCAGCAGCTTAGGGTACAGCGGCAATCAGCCCCAGCATTTT
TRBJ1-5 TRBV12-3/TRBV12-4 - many CASSFQREQPQHF TGTGCCAGCAGTTTTCAGAGGGAACAGCCCCAGCATTTT
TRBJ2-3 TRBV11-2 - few CASSLGRWSRASTDTQYF TGTGCCAGCAGCTTAGGGCGGTGGAGCCGCGCCAGCACAGATACGCAGTATTTT
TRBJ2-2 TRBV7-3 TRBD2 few CASKAGALRTGELFF TGTGCCAGCAAAGCGGGGGCCTTGAGGACCGGGGAGCTGTTTTTT
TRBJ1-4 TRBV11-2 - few CASSLYSGLFEKLFF TGTGCCAGCAGCTTATATTCAGGGTTATTTGAAAAACTGTTTTTT
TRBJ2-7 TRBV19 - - CASSASGTSTYEQYF TGTGCCAGTAGTGCCTCCGGGACCTCCACCTACGAGCAGTACTTC
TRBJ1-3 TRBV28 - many CASSLFISTGNTIYF TGTGCCAGCAGTTTATTTATTTCGACGGGAAACACCATATATTTT
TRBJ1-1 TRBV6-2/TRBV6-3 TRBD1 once CASSYSFPGTGIMNTEAFF TGTGCCAGCAGTTACTCTTTTCCCGGGACAGGGATCATGAACACTGAAGCTTTCTTT
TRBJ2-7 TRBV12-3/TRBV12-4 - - CASSLGASSYEQYF TGTGCCAGCAGTTTAGGGGCTAGCTCCTACGAGCAGTACTTC
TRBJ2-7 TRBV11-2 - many CASSLYGANPYEQYF TGTGCCAGCAGCCTCTACGGGGCGAATCCCTACGAGCAGTACTTC
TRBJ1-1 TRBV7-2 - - CASSLALGRNTEAFF TGTGCCAGCAGCTTAGCGCTTGGTAGGAACACTGAAGCTTTCTTT
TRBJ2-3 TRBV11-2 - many CASSLDVGGTDTQYF TGTGCCAGCAGCTTGGATGTAGGCGGCACAGATACGCAGTATTTT
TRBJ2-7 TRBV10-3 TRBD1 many CAISVGQGGRNEQYF TGTGCCATCAGTGTAGGACAGGGGGGTAGGAACGAGCAGTACTTC
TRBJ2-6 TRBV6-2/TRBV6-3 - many CASSTVLAEGDTLSGANVLTF TGTGCCAGCAGCACAGTTCTCGCCGAGGGGGACACCCTCTCTGGGGCCAACGTCCTGACTTTC
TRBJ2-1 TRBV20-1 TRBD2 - CCATPLRASGVSYNEQFF TGCTGTGCTACCCCCTTGAGGGCTAGCGGGGTTTCCTACAATGAGCAGTTCTTC
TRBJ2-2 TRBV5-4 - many CASSFYGELFF TGTGCCAGCAGCTTTTATGGGGAGCTGTTTTTT
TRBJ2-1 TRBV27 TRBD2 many CASSSPLAGTYNEQFF TGTGCCAGCAGTTCCCCTCTAGCGGGGACTTACAATGAGCAGTTCTTC
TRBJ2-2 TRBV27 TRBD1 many CASTGQGKFTGELFF TGTGCCAGCACCGGACAGGGGAAATTTACCGGGGAGCTGTTTTTT
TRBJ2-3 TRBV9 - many CASSVVGAKADTQYF TGTGCCAGCAGCGTAGTGGGGGCGAAGGCAGATACGCAGTATTTT
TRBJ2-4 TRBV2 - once CASSWGRDLAKNIQYF TGTGCCAGCAGCTGGGGCAGGGACCTAGCCAAAAACATTCAGTACTTC